This record concerns one T cell receptor (beta chain) sequence. Germline CDR1 is SQVTM and CDR2 is ANQGSEA. V lost 2 bases, J lost 1 base, and 15 bases lay in between. CDR3 size: 16 residues. These data belong to a study of human T cells and chemical hapten exposure. Documented time point: patch test 3, about 24 weeks after DPC sensitization. The sample's treatment: therapeutic diphenylcyclopropenone sensitization with weekly scalp DPC. One entry per CDR3 protein, called by TCRdb with MiXCR from the RACE reads. The sample comprises about 82,000 distinct CDR3 sequences, around 13% of which are singletons, and around 5.8% rests with the top ten.

The sample here was whole blood, taken in connection with sensitization to the hapten diphenylcyclopropenone (DPC). The gene calls are TRBV29-1 and TRBJ2-4; D possibly corresponds to TRBD2 (6 bases). The receptor's source is a woman in her fifties or sixties with alopecia areata. Some clones in this sample may be carry-over from other donors' samples. The CDR3 DNA reads TGCAGCGTTGAATTGGGAGGCGTGGGGGCCAAAAACATTCAGTACTTC. Its translation is CSVELGGVGAKNIQYF.